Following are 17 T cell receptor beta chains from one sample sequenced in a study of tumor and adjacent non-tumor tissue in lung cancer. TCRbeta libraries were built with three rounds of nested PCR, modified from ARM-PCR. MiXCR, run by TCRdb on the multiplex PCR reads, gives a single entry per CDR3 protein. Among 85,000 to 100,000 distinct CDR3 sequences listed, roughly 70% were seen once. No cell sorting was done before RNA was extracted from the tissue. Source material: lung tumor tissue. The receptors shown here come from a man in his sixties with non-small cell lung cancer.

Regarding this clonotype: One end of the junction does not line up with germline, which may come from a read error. The CDR3 loop reads CASNPGWFYEQYF. For the CDR3, the DNA is TGTGCCAGCAACCCGGGTTGGTTCTACGAACAGTACTTC. The chain links TRBV6-1 to TRBJ2-7; unclear D gene. The CDR3 extends over 13 amino acids. The germline gives CDR1 MNHNS, CDR2 SASEGT.

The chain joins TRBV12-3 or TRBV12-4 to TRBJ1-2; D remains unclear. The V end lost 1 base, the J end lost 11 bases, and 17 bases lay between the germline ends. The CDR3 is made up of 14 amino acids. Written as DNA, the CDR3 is TGTGCCAGCAGTTTAGTACTCACGGACTATGAGTACACCTTC. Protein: CASSLVLTDYEYTF.

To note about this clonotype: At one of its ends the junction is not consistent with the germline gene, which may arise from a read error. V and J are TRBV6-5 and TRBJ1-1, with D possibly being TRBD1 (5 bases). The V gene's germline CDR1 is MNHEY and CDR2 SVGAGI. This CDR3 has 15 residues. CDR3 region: CARSSRAGLDTEAFF. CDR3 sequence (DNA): TGCGCCAGGAGCTCCAGGGCCGGGCTTGACACTGAAGCTTTCTTT.

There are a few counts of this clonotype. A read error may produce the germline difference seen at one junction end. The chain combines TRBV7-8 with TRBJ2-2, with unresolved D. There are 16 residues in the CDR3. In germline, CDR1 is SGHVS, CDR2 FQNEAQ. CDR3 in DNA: TGTGCCAGCAGCTTAGTCGACACCTCGAACACCAGGGAGCTGTTTTTT. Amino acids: CASSLVDTSNTRELFF.

CDR3 in DNA: TGCGCCAGCAGCCAAGACAGTCTACTGCAGCCCCAGCATTTT. It specifies CASSQDSLLQPQHF. The chain is built from TRBV4-1 and TRBJ1-5; D remains unclear. Trimming left V 0 bases short and J 7 bases short, with 10 bases between. Germline-derived CDR1 and CDR2 are MGHRA and YSYEKL. The CDR3 loop spans 14 amino acids.

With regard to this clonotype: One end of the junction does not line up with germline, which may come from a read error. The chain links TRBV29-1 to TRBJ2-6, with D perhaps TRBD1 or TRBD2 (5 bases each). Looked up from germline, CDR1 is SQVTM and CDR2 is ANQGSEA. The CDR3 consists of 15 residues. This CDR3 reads CSVEQRAPGANVPTF. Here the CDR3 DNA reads TGCAGCGTTGAACAGAGGGCCCCTGGGGCCAACGTCCCGACTTTC.

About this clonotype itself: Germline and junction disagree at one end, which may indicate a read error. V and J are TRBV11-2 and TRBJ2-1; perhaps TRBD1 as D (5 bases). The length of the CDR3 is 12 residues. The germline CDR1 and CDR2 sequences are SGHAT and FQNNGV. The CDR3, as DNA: TGTGCCACCAGCTTTAGTGTCCAGGGGCAGTTCTTC. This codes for CATSFSVQGQFF.

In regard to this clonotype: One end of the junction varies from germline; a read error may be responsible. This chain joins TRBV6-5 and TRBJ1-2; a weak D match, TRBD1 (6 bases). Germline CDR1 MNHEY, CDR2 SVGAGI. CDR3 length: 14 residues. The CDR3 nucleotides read TGTACCAGCAGTCCCCCGGACAGCTCCTATGGCTACGCCTTC. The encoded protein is CTSSPPDSSYGYAF.

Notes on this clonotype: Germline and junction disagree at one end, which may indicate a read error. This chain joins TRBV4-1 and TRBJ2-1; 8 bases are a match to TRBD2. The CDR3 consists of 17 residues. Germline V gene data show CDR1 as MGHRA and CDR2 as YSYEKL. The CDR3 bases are TGCGCCAGCAGCTCCTTGAGTACAAGCGGGGGAGGCAATGGGCAGTTCTTC. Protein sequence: CASSSLSTSGGGNGQFF.

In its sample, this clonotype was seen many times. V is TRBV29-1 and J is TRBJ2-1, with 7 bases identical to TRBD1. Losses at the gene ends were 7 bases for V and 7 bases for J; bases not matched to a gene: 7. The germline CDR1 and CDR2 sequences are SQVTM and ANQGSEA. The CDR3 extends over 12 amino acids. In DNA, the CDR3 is TGCAGCGCCGGACAGGCGCAAAATGAGCAGTTCTTC. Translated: CSAGQAQNEQFF.

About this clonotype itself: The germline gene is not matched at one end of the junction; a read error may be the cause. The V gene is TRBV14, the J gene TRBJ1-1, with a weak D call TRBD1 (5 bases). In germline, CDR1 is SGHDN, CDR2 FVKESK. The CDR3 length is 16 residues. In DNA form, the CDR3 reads TGTGCCAGCGAATCAACAGTCGATGGGGGGAGCACTGAAGTTTTCTTT. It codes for CASESTVDGGSTEVFF.

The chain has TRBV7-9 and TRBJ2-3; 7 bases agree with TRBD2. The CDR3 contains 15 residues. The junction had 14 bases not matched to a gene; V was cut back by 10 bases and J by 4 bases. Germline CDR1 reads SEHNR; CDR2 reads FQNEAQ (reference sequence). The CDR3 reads CATFRGGGRSDTQYF. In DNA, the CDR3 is TGTGCCACCTTCCGAGGTGGCGGGAGATCAGATACGCAGTATTTT.

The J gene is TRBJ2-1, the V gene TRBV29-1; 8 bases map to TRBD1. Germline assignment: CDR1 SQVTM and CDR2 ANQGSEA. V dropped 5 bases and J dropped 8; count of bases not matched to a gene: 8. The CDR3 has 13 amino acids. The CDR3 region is CSVRGTGFDEQFF. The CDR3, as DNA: TGCAGCGTTCGAGGGACAGGCTTCGATGAGCAGTTCTTC.

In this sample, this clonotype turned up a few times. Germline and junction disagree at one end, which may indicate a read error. The CDR3 sequence is CVSSRQGANYGYTF. The CDR3 nucleotides are TGTGTCAGCAGTCGACAGGGTGCTAACTATGGCTACACCTTC. The chain has TRBV6-1 and TRBJ1-2, with 7 bases identical to TRBD1. The CDR3 loop spans 14 amino acids. Germline V lookup: CDR1 MNHNS, CDR2 SASEGT.

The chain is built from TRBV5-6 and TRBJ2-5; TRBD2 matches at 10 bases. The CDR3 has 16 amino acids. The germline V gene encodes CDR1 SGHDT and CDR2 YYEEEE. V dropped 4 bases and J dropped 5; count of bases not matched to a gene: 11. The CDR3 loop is CASSLGIAGGIETQYF. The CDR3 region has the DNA TGTGCCAGCAGCCTGGGAATAGCGGGGGGAATCGAGACCCAGTACTTC. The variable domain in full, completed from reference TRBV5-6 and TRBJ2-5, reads DAGVTQSPTHLIKTRGQQVTLRCSPKSGHDTVSWYQQALGQGPQFIFQYYEEEERQRGNFPDRFSGHQFPNYSSELNVNALLLGDSALYLCASSLGIAGGIETQYFGPGTRLLVL.

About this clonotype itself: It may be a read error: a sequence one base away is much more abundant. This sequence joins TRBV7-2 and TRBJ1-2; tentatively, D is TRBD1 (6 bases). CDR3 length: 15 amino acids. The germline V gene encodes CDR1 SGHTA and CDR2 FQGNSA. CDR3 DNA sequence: TGTGCCAGCACCTTAAGGTTCCAGGGGAACTATGGCTACACCTTC. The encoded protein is CASTLRFQGNYGYTF.

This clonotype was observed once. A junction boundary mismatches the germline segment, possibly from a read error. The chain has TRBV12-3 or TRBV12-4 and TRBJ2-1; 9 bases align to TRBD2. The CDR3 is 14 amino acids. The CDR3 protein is CASSFSSGKREQFF. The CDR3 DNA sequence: TGTGCCAGCAGTTTCTCTAGCGGGAAGCGGGAGCAGTTTTTC.